The subject of this entry is one T cell receptor beta chain. It has no known antigen specificity. The record has no base qualities; no much larger clone is one base away. This entry comes from a study of blood T cell repertoires in COVID-19 (dated by TCRdb to the early 2020s). For the wider study: The collaborator samples originated in the United States, Italy and Spain and spanned the acute and convalescent phases of COVID-19. The prospective study material was composed of cDNA or gDNA derived from T cells, B-cell-depleted T cells, or PBMCs. Subjects who had been exposed to COVID-19, were actively infected with it, or had recovered from it provided the deeply sampled blood TCRbeta repertoires that made up the dataset. A freely available public database, intended as a resource for researchers studying the immune response to SARS-CoV-2, is where the repertoires were released. Samples were obtained from the ongoing ImmuneRACE study (first 160 participants) and from some 1,300 subjects provided by 6 global collaborators. Nearly every sample came with metadata listing a de-identified subject ID, COVID-19 status, age in years and sex. Where available, HLA class I and class II types were obtained from metadata supplied by the sample provider rather than from assay-based typing. The study at large found these results: Clinical and demographic metadata were provided uncurated, with the amount varying by source and participant.

Including cysteine and phenylalanine, the CDR3 has 16 amino acids. The CDR3 DNA has 48 bases and is translated from base 1. Reading the germline V gene (reference sequence) gives CDR1 MNHNY and CDR2 SVGAGI. V and J are trimmed by 6 bases and 2 bases, and the gene matches miss 8 bases of the junction. One collaborating source in Seattle enrolled patients during active infection and followed them longitudinally through the course of disease. Whole blood was collected in K2EDTA tubes by collaborating institutions according to the institutions' own protocols. For TCRbeta analysis, collaborator samples were shipped as frozen whole blood, as isolated PBMCs, or as DNA extracted from either sample type. TCRbeta CDR3 regions were amplified from genomic DNA using the immunoSEQ Assay, a bias-controlled multiplex PCR. The authors' pipeline ran thus. The number of nucleated cells in each sample was estimated by amplification of reference gene primers within the assay. To quantify the absolute abundance of each unique TCRbeta CDR3 rearrangement, sequence reads were collapsed and filtered. For each sample, productive Simpson clonality was calculated as the square root of Simpson's diversity index over productive rearrangements. The table comes from immuneACCESS by way of TCRdb, which keeps in-frame sequences with V and J called. Part of the clones is missing from these tables; in studies checked, under half for an unresolved V gene and the rest for unknown reasons. V and J calls and clone size follow that table, whereas D and trimming were derived from the DNA. Here the sample has roughly 410,000 clones; 70% to 90% occur a single time. The top ten clonotypes cover approximately 2.5% of the sample.

Here the chain combines TRBV6-6 and TRBJ2-2; a stretch of 8 junction bases matches TRBD2. The sample taken for sequencing was peripheral blood. This receptor was identified in a woman aged 55-70 years with COVID-19, enrolled during active disease. This receptor has the CDR3 CASSVGTRGNTGELFF. DNA sequence: TGTGCCAGCAGCGTGGGGACTAGGGGAAACACCGGGGAGCTGTTTTTT.